One TCR beta chain is described in this entry. Method: immunoSEQ multiplex PCR; TCRdb's copy keeps in-frame clones and lacks some. The sample lists tens of thousands of clones; 92% were seen once. These data originate in a study of T cell changes during pregnancy in multiple sclerosis. This clonotype was sampled from a female donor in good health, enrolled as a control in a pregnancy study. This specimen was peripheral blood, taken in the third trimester of pregnancy.

The CDR3 loop is CATSRDSIGSYNEQFF. In DNA, the CDR3 is TGTGCCACCAGCAGAGATTCGATCGGCTCCTACAATGAGCAGTTCTTC. The V call is TRBV15, the J call TRBJ2-1; D unresolved. Per the germline V gene, CDR1 is LNHNV and CDR2 is YYDKDF (reference sequence). The V gene lost 0 bases and the J gene lost 0 bases, with 9 bases spanning the gap. The CDR3 totals 16 residues.